The present entry profiles one T cell receptor beta chain with its context. The antigen it recognizes is unknown. No base quality values were provided; no much bigger clone lies one nucleotide off. The CDR3 has 16 amino acids, counting the end cysteine and phenylalanine. Only the CDR3 part of the read is kept: 48 bases, read in frame from the first base. Looking up the germline V gene yields CDR1 ENHRY and CDR2 SYGVKD. V and J are trimmed by 5 bases and 6 bases, and the gene matches miss 12 bases of the junction. Receptors were amplified or captured by the immunoSEQ multiplex PCR assay. TCRdb's version of the immuneACCESS table is confined to in-frame rearrangements and falls short of the full clone set. An unresolved V gene accounts for under half of the shortfall where checked; the remainder is of unknown origin. The sample records more than 55,000 clones, approximately 94% of which are singletons. The ten largest make up less than 4% of the sample.

The sample originates from a study of T cell changes during pregnancy in multiple sclerosis (dated by TCRdb to between 2018 and 2020). The study in broad terms: The study looked at changes in the T cell repertoire across pregnancy in women with multiple sclerosis.

This clonotype originated in a female donor with multiple sclerosis, enrolled in a pregnancy study. The V and J segments used are TRBV10-3 and TRBJ2-3, with TRBD2 matching 9 junction bases. Sample: CD8+ T cells from peripheral blood mononuclear cells, taken in the third trimester of pregnancy. The DNA is TGTGCCATCAGTCCGGCGGGAGGGCCGGGGGGTGATACGCAGTATTTT. This gives the protein CAISPAGGPGGDTQYF.